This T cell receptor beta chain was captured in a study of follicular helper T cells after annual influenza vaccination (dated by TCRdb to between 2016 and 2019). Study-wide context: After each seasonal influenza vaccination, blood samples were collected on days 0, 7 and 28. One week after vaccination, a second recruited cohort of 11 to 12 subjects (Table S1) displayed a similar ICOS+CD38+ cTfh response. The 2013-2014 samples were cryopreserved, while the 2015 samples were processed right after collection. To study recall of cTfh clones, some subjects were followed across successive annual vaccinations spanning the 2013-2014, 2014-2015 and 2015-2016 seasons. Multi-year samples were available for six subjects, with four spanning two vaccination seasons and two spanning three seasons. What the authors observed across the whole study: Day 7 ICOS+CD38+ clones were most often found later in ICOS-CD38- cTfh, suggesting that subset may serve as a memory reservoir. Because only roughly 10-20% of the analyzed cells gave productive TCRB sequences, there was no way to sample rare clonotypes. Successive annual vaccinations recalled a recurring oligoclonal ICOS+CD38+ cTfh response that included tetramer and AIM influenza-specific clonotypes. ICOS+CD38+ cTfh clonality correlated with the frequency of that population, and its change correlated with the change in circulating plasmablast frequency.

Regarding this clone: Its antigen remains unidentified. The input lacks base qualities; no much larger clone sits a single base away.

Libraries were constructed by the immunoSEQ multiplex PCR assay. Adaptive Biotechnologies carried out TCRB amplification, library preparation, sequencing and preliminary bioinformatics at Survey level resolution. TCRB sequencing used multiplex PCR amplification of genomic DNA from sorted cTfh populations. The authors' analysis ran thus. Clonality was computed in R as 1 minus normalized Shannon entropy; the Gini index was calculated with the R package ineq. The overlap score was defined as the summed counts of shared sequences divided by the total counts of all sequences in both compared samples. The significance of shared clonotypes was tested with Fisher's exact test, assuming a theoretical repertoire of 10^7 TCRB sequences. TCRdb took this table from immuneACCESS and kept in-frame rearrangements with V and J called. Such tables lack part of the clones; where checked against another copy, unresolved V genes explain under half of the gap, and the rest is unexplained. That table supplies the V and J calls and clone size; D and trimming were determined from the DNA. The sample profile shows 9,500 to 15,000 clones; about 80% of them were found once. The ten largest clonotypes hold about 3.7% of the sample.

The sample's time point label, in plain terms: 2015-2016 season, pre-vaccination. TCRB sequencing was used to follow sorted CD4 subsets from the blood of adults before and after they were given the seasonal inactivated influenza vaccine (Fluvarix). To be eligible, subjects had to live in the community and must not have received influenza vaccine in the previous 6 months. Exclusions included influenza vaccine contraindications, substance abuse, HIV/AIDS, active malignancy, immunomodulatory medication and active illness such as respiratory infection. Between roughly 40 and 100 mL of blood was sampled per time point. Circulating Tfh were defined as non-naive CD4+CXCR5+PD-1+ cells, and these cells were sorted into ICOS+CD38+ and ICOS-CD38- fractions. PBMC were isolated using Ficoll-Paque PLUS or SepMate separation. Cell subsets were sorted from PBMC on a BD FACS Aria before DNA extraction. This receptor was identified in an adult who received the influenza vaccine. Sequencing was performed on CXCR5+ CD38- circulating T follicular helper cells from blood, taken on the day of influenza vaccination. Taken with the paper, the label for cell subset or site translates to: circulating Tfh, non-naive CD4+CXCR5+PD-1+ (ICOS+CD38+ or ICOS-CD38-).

The DNA is as follows: TGTGCCAGCAGGAACAGGGCGGTGGGCTCTGGCTACACCTTC. Its protein product is CASRNRAVGSGYTF. Rearrangement joined TRBV25-1 to TRBJ1-2, with a tentative D gene TRBD1 over 6 matching bases. The CDR3 holds 14 amino acids from the cysteine to the phenylalanine. This entry keeps only the CDR3 DNA: 42 bases, framed from base 1. V is reduced by 6 bases and J by 7 bases, leaving a spacing of 18 bases between them. CDR1 and CDR2 are drawn from the germline V gene: MGHDK, SYGVNS.